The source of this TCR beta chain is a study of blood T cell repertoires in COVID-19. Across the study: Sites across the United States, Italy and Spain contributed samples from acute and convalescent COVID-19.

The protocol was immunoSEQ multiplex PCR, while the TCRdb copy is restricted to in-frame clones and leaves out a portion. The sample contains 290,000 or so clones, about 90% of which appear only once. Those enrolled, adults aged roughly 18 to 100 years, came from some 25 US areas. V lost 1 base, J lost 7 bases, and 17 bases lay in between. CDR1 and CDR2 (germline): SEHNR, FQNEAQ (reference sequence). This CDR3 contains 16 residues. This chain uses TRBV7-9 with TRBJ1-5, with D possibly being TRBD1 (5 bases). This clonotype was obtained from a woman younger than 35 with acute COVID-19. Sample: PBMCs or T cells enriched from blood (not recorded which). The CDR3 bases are TGTGCCAGCAGCTTAGGGCCCAGGGAAGGCGTGCAGCCCCAGCATTTT. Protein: CASSLGPREGVQPQHF.